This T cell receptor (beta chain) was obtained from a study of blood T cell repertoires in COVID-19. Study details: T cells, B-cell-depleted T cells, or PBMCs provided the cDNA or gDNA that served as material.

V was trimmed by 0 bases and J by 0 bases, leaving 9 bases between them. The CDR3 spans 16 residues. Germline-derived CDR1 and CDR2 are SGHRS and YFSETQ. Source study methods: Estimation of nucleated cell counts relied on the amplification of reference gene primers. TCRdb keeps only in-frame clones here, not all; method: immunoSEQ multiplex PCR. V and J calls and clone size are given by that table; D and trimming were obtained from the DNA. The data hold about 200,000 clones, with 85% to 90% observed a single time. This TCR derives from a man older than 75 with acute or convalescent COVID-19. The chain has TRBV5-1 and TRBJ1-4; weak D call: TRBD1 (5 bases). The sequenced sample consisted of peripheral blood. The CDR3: CASSLGTFATNEKLFF. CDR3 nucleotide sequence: TGCGCCAGCAGCTTGGGGACATTTGCAACTAATGAAAAACTGTTTTTT. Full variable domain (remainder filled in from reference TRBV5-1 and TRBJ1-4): KAGVTQTPRYLIKTRGQQVTLSCSPISGHRSVSWYQQTPGQGLQFLFEYFSETQRNKGNFPGRFSGRQFSNSRSEMNVSTLELGDSALYLCASSLGTFATNEKLFFGSGTQLSVL.